The T cell receptor (beta chain) described here comes from a study of blood T cell repertoires in COVID-19. Study background: Italy, Spain and the United States were the sources of the convalescent and acute COVID-19 samples. In each case, the material was cDNA or gDNA derived from T cells, B-cell-depleted T cells, or PBMCs.

Germline V gene lookup returns CDR1 SGHAT and CDR2 FQNNGV. The CDR3 spans 12 residues. Trimming took 6 bases from V and 5 from J, leaving 10 bases between them. Original processing methods: From reference gene primer amplification, estimates of nucleated cell counts were derived. The repertoire was sequenced with immunoSEQ multiplex PCR; TCRdb's copy has only in-frame clones and lacks some. The V and J calls and clone size are taken from that table; D and trimming were inferred from the DNA. The sample includes 35,000 to 45,000 clones, approximately 85% of them seen just once. Sequenced material: peripheral blood. The receptor comes from a woman older than 75 with acute or convalescent COVID-19. The rearrangement links TRBV11-2 to TRBJ2-5; TRBD1 might be the D (6 bases). The CDR3 DNA is TGTGCCAGCAGGAGGACAGATGAGACCCAGTACTTC. As protein: CASRRTDETQYF.